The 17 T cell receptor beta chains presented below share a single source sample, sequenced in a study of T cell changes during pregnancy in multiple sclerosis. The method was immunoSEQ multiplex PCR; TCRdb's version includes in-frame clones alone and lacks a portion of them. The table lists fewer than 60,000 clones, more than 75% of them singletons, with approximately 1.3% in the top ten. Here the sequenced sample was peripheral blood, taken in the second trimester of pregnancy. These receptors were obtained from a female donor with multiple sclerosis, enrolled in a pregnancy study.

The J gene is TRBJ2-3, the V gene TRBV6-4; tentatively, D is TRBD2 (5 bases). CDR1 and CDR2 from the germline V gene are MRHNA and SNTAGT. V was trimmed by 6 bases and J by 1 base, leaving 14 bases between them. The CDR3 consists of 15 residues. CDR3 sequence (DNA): TGTGCCAGCAGCAGGACTGCCGAGGGCACAGATACGCAGTATTTT. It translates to CASSRTAEGTDTQYF.

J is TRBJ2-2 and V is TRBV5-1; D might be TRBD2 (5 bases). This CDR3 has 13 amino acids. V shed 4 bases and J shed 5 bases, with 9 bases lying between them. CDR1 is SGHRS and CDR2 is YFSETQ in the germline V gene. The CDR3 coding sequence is TGCGCCAGCAGCGAGGACTCTACCGGGGAGCTGTTTTTT. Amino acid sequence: CASSEDSTGELFF.

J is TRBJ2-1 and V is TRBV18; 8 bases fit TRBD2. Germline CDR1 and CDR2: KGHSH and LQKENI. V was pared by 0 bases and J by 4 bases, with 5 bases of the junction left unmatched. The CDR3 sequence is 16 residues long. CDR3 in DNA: TGTGCCAGCTCACCACCGCGGCGGGGGGAGTACAATGAGCAGTTCTTC. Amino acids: CASSPPRRGEYNEQFF.

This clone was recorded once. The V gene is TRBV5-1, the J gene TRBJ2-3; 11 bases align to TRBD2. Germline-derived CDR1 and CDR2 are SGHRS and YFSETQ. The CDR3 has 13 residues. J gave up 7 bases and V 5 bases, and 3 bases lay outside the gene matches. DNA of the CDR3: TGCGCCAGCAGGGCTAGCGGGGGGAATACGCAGTATTTT. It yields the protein CASRASGGNTQYF.

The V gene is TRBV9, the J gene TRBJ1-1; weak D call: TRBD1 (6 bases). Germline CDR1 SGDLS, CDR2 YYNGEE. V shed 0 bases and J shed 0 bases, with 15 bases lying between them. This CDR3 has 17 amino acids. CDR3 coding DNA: TGTGCCAGCAGCGTAGCCCCCCCGGACAGTTTGAACACTGAAGCTTTCTTT. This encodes CASSVAPPDSLNTEAFF.

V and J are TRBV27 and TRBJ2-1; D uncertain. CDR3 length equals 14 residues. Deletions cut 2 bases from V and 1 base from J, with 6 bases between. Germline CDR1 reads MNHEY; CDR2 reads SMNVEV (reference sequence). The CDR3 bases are TGTGCCAGCAGTTTACCCCCATCCTACAATGAGCAGTTCTTC. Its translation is CASSLPPSYNEQFF.

CDR3 in DNA: TGTGCCAGCAGTTCTACAACAGGGGGTATCGCTCAGCCCCAGCATTTT. Protein product: CASSSTTGGIAQPQHF. The chain uses TRBV6-5 and TRBJ1-5; 8 nucleotides line up with TRBD1. Trimming cost V 4 bases and J 6 bases; bases outside gene matches: 11. Per the germline V gene, CDR1 is MNHEY and CDR2 is SVGAGI. This CDR3 is built from 16 residues.

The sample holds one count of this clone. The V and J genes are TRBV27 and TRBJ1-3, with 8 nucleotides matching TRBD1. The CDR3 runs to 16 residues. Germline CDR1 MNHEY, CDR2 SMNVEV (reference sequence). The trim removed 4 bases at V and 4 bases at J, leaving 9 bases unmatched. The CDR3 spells CASSSRTGLPGNTIYF. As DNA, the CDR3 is TGTGCCAGCAGTTCCCGGACAGGGTTGCCCGGAAACACCATATATTTT.

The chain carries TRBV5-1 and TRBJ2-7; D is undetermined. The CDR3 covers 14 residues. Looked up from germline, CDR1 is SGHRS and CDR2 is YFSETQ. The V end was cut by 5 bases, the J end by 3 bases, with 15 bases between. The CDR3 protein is CASRFRGPNYEQYF. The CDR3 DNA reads TGCGCCAGCAGATTTCGAGGTCCTAACTACGAGCAGTACTTC.

CDR3 protein: CASIKLNTEAFF. For the CDR3, the DNA is TGTGCCAGCATAAAGCTGAACACTGAAGCTTTCTTT. The genes are TRBV5-4 and TRBJ1-1; D is ambiguous. Germline V gives CDR1 SGHNT, CDR2 YYREEE (reference sequence). Trimming took 6 bases from V and 0 from J, leaving 6 bases between them. The CDR3 is made up of 12 amino acids.

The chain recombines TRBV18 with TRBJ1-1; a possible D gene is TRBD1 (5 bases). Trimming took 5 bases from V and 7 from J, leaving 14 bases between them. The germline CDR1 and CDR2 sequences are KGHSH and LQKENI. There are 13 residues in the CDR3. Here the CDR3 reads CASSTLKQDEAFF. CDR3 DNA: TGTGCCAGCTCAACACTCAAACAGGATGAAGCTTTCTTT.

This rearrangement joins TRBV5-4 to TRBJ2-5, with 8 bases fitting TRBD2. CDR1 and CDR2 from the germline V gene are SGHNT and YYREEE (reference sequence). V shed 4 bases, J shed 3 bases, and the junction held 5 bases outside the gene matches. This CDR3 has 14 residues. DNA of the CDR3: TGTGCCAGCAGCGGAGCGGGGGACAAAGAGACCCAGTACTTC. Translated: CASSGAGDKETQYF.

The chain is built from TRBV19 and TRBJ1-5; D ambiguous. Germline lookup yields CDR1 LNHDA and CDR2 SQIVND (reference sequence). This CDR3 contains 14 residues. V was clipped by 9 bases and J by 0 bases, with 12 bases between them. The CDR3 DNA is TGTGCCAGCATGGAGAGGGATAGCAATCAGCCCCAGCATTTT. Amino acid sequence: CASMERDSNQPQHF.

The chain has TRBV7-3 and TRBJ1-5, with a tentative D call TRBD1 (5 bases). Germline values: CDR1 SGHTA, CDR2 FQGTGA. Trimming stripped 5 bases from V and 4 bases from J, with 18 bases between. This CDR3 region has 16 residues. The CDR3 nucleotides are TGTGCCAGCAGCCCAACCTCCGGGACTGAAAATCAGCCCCAGCATTTT. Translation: CASSPTSGTENQPQHF.

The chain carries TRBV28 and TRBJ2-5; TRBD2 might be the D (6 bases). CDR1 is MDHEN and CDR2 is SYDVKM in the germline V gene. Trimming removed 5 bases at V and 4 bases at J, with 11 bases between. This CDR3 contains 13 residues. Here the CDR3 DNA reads TGTGCCAGCAGTGAGGGAGGCCTAGAGACCCAGTACTTC. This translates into CASSEGGLETQYF.

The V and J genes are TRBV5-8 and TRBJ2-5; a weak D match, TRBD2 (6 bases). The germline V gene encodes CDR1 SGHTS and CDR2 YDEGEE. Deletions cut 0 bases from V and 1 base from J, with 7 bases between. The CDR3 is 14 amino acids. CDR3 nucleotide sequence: TGTGCCAGCAGCTTGGGCGGGATCCAAGAGACCCAGTACTTC. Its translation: CASSLGGIQETQYF.

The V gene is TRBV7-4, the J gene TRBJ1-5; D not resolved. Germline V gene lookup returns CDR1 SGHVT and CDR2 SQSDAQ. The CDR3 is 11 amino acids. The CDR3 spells CGEGLWQPQHF. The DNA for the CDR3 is TGTGGTGAGGGCCTTTGGCAGCCCCAGCATTTT.